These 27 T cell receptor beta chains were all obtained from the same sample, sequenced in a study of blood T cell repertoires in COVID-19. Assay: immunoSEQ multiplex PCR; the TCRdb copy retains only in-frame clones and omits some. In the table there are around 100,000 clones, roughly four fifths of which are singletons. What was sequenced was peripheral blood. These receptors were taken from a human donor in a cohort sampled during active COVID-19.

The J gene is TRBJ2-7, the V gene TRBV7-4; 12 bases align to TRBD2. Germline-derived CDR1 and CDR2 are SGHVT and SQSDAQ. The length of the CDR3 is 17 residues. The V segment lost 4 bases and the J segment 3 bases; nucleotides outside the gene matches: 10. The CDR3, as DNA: TGTGCCAGCAGCTCCATGGGGCGGGGACTAGCGGGCTACGAGCAGTACTTC. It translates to CASSSMGRGLAGYEQYF.

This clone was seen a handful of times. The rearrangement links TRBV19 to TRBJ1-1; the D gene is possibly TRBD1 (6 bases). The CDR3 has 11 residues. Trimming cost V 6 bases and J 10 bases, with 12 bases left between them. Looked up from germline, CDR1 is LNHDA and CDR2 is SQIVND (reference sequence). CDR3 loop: CASRIQGLAFF. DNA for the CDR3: TGTGCCAGTAGGATCCAGGGGTTAGCTTTCTTT.

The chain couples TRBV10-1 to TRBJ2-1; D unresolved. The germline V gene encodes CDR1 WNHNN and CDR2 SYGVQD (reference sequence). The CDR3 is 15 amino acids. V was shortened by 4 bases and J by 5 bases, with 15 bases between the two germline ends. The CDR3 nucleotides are TGCGCCAGCAGTGTCACCACCAGGCTTAACAATGAGCAGTTCTTC. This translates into CASSVTTRLNNEQFF.

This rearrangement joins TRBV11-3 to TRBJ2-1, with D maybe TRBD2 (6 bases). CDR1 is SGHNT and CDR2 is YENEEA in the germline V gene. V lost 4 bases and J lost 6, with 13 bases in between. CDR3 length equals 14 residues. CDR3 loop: CASSSPGGFNEQFF. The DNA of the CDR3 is TGTGCCAGCAGCTCCCCCGGGGGTTTCAATGAGCAGTTCTTC.

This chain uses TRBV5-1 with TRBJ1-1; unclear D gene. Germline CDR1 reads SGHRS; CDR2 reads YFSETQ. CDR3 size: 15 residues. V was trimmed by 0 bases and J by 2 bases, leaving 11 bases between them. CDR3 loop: CASSLGPRTNTEAFF. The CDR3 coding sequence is TGCGCCAGCAGCTTGGGTCCCAGAACCAACACTGAAGCTTTCTTT.

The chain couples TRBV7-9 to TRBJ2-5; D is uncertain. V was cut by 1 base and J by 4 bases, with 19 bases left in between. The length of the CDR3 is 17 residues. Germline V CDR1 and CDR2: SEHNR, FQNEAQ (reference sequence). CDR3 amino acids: CASSLVSVGKRSETQYF. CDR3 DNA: TGTGCCAGCAGCTTAGTATCGGTCGGTAAGAGGTCAGAGACCCAGTACTTC.

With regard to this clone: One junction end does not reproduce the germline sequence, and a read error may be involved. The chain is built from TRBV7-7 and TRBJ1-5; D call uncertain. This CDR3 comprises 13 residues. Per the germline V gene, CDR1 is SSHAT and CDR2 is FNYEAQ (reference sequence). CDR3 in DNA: TGTGCTAGCAGCTTAGCGCTAAACCAGCCCCAGCATTTT. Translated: CASSLALNQPQHF. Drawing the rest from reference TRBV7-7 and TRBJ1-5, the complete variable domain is GAGVSQSPRYKVTKRGQDVTLRCDPISSHATLYWYQQALGQGPEFLTYFNYEAQPDKSGLPSDRFSAERPEGSISTLTIQRTEQRDSAMYRCASSLALNQPQHFGDGTRLSIL.

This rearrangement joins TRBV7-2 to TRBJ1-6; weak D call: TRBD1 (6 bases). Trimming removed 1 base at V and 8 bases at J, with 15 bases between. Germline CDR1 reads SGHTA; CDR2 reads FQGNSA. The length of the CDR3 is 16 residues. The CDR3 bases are TGTGCCAGCAGCTTAGTTGGCCAGGGGAGTTATTCACCCCTCCACTTT. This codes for CASSLVGQGSYSPLHF.

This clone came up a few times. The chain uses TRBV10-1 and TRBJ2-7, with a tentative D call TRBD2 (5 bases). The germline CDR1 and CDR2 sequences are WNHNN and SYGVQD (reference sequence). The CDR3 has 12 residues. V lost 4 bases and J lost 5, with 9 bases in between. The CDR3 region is CASSGLGNEQYF. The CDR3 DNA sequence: TGCGCCAGCAGTGGTCTCGGGAACGAGCAGTACTTC.

CDR3 nucleotide sequence: TGTGCCAGCAGCGCCTCTCGACAGGGCCTTTCCTACGAGCAGTACTTC. Encoded protein: CASSASRQGLSYEQYF. The rearrangement uses TRBV5-4 and TRBJ2-7; 7 bases fit TRBD1. The CDR3 consists of 16 residues. The trim removed 4 bases at V and 1 base at J, leaving 11 bases unmatched. Germline V gene data show CDR1 as SGHNT and CDR2 as YYREEE (reference sequence).

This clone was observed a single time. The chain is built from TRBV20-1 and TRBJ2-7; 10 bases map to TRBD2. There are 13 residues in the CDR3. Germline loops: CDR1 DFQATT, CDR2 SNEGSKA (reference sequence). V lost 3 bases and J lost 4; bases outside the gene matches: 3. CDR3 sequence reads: CSASGLAVYEQYF. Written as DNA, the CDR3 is TGCAGTGCTAGTGGACTAGCGGTATACGAGCAGTACTTC.

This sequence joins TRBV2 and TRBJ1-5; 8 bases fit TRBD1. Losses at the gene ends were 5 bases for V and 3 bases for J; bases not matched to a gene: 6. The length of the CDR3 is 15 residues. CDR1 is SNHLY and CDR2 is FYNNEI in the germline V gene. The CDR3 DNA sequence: TGTGCCAGCAGTTCCGGGACAGGAAACAATCAGCCCCAGCATTTT. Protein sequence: CASSSGTGNNQPQHF.

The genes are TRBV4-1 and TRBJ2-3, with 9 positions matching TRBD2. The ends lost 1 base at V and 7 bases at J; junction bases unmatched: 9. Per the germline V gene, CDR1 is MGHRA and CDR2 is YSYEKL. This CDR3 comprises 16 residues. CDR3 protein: CASSQAAGTSMYTQYF. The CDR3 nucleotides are TGCGCCAGCAGCCAAGCCGCCGGGACTAGCATGTATACGCAGTATTTT.

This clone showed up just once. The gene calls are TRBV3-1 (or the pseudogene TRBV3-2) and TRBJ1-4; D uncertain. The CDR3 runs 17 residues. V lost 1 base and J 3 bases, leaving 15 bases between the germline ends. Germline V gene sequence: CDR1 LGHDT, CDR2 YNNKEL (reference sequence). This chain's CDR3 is CASSQVVGRTSNEKLFF. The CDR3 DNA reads TGTGCCAGCAGCCAAGTGGTGGGAAGGACTTCTAATGAAAAACTGTTTTTT.

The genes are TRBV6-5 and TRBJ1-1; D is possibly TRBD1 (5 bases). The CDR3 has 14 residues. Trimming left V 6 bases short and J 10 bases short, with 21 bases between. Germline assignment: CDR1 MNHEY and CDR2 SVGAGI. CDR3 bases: TGTGCCAGCAGGGAGGGGCCAGGGCCGGGAGGAGCTTTCTTT. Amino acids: CASREGPGPGGAFF.

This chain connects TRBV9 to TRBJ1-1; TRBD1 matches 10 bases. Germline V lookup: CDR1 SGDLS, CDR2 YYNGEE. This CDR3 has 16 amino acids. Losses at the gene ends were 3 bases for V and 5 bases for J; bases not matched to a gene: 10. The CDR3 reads CASSDDRGRRGTEAFF. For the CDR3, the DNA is TGTGCCAGCAGCGACGACAGGGGGCGCAGGGGGACTGAAGCTTTCTTT.

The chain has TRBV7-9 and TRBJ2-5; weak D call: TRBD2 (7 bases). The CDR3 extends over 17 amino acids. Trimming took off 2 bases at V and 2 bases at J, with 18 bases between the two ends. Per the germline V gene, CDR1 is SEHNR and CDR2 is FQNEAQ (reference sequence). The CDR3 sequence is CASSLQGAGRGQETQYF. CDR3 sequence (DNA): TGTGCCAGCAGCTTACAAGGGGCAGGGAGGGGGCAAGAGACCCAGTACTTC.

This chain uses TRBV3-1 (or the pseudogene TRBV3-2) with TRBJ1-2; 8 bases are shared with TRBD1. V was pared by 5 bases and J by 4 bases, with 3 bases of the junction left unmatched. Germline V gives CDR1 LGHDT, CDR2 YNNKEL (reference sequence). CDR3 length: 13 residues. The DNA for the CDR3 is TGTGCCAGCAGCTACGACAGGGGCTATGGCTACACCTTC. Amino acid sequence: CASSYDRGYGYTF.

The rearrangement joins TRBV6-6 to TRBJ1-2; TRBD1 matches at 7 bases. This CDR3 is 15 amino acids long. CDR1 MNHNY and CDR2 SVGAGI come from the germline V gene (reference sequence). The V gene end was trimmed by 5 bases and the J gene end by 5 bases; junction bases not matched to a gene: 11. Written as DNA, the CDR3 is TGTGCCAGCAGTATGCCCCGGACAGGAGAGTATGGCTACACCTTC. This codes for CASSMPRTGEYGYTF.

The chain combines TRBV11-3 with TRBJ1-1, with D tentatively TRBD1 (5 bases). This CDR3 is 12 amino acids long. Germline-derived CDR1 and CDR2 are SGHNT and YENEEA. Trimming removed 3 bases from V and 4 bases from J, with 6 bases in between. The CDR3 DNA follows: TGTGCCAGCAGCTTCACAGGCACTGAAGCTTTCTTT. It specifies CASSFTGTEAFF.

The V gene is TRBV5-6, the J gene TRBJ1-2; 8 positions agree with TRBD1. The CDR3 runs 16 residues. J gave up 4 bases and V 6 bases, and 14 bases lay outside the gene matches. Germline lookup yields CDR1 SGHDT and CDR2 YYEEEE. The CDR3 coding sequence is TGTGCCAGCACCAAGTGGTCAGGGGGCGTAACCTATGGCTACACCTTC. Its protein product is CASTKWSGGVTYGYTF.

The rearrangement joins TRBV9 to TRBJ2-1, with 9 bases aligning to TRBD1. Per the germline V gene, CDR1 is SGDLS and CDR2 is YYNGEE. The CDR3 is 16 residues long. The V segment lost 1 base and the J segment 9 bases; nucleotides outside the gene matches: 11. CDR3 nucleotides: TGTGCCAGCAGCGTACTCGGACAGGGGTCCACACTTGAGCAGTTCTTC. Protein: CASSVLGQGSTLEQFF.

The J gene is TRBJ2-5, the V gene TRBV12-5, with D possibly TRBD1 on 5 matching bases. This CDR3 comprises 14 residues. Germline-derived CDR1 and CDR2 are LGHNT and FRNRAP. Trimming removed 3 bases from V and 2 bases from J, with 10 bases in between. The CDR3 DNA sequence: TGTGCTAGTGGTTTAATAGGGGTACAAGAGACCCAGTACTTC. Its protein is CASGLIGVQETQYF.

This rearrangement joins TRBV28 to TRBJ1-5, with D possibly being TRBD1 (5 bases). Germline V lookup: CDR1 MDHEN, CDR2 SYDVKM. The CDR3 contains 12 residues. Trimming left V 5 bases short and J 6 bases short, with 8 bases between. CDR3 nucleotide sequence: TGTGCCAGCAGTCCAGGGTTTCAGCCCCAGCATTTT. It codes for CASSPGFQPQHF. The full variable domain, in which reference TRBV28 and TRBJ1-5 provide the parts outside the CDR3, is DVKVTQSSRYLVKRTGEKVFLECVQDMDHENMFWYRQDPGLGLRLIYFSYDVKMKEKGDIPEGYSVSREKKERFSLILESASTNQTSMYLCASSPGFQPQHFGDGTRLSIL.

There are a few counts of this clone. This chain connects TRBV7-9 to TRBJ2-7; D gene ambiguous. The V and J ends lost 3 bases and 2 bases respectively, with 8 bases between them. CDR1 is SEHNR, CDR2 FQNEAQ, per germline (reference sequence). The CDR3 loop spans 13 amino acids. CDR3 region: CASSFESPYEQYF. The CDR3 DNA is TGTGCCAGCAGCTTTGAGTCCCCCTACGAGCAGTACTTC.

CDR3 nucleotide sequence: TGTGCCAGCAGCCAGGGACAGGGTGACACTGAAGCTTTCTTT. The encoded protein is CASSQGQGDTEAFF. The chain is built from TRBV3-1 (or the pseudogene TRBV3-2) and TRBJ1-1, with 9 bases that match TRBD1. From germline, CDR1 is LGHDT and CDR2 YNNKEL (reference sequence). The CDR3 has 14 residues. V lost 3 bases and J lost 3; bases outside the gene matches: 2.

The CDR3 here is CASSIVSQATQYF. The CDR3, as DNA: TGTGCCAGTAGTATAGTATCCCAGGCGACCCAGTACTTC. The chain uses TRBV19 and TRBJ2-5; D unclear. The length of the CDR3 is 13 residues. V was clipped by 1 base and J by 7 bases, with 10 bases between them. Germline V lookup: CDR1 LNHDA, CDR2 SQIVND (reference sequence).